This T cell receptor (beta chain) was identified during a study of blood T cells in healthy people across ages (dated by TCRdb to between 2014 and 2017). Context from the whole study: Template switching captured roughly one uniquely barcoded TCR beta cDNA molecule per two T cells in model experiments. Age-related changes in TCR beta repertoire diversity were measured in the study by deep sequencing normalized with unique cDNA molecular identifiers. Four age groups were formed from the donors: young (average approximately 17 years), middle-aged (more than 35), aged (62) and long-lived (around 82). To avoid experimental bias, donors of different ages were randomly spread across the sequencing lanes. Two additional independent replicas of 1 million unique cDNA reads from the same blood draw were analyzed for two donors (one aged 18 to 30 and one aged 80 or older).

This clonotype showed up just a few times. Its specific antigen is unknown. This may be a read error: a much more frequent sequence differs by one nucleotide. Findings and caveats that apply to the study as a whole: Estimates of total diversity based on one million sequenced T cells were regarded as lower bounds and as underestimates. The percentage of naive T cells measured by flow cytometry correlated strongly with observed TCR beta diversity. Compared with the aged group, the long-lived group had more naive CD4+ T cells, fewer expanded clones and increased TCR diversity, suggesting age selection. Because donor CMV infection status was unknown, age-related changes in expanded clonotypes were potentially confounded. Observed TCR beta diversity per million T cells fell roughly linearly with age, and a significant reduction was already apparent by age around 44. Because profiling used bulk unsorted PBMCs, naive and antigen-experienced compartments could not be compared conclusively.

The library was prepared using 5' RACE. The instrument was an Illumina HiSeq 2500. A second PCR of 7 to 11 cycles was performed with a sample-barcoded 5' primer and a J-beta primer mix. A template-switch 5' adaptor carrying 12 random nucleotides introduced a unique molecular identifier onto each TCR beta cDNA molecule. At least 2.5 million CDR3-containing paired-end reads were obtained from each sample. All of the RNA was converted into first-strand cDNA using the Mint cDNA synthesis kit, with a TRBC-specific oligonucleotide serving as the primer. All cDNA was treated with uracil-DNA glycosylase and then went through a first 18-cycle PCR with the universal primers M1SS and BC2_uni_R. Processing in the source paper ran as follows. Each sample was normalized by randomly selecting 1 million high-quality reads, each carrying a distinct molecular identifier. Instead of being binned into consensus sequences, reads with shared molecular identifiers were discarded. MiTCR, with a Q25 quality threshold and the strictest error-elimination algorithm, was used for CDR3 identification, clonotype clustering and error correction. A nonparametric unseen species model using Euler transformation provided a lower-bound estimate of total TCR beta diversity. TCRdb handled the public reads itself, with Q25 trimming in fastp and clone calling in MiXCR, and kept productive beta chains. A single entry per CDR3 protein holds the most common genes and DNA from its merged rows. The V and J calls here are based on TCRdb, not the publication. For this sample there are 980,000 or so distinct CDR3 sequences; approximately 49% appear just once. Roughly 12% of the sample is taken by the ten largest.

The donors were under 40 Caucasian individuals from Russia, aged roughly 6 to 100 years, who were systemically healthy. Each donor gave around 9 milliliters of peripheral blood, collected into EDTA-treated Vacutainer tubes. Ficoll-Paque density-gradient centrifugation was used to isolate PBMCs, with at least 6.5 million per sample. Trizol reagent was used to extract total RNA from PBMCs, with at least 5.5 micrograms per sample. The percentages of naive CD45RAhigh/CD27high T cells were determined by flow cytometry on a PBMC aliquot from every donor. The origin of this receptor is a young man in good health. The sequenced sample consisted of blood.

In nucleotides, the sequence is TGCGCCAGCAGCGCCATGACAGGGATAGAGACCCAGTACTTC. Its translation reads: CASSAMTGIETQYF. The rearrangement combines TRBV5-1 with TRBJ2-5; 7 bases in the junction line up with TRBD1. Counted from cysteine to phenylalanine, this CDR3 has 14 amino acids. The DNA shown is the 42-base CDR3, in frame from base 1. The germline V gene sets CDR1 to SGHRS and CDR2 to YFSETQ. Germline trimming: 4 bases from V, 4 bases from J; junction bases outside gene matches: 7.